This T cell receptor (beta chain) was retrieved from a study of regulatory T cells in long-lasting Graves disease. Building of the TCR beta libraries involved iRepertoire HTBI primers and Arm-PCR of CDR3 regions. Each CDR3 protein is one row after TCRdb ran MiXCR on the multiplex PCR reads. The sample has roughly 410,000 distinct CDR3 sequences, about 15% seen once. This clonotype showed up just a few times. Time point here: newly diagnosed GD, antithyroid drugs for less than 3 months. After RNA was extracted from PBMCs, the TCR library was made from it. In germline, CDR1 is SGHAT, CDR2 FQNNGV. The CDR3 has 16 residues. The ends were cut back, 0 bases at V and 3 bases at J, with 12 bases in the middle. These same data were also listed under a study on T cells in Graves' hyperthyroidism and ophthalmopathy. Per that paper: The majority of expanded thyroid clonotypes above 0.001 also appeared in blood.

The gene calls are TRBV11-2 and TRBJ1-3; no firm D call. Material: peripheral blood mononuclear cells (PBMCs), obtained at new diagnosis, from a patient treated with antithyroid drugs. This TCR was sampled from a woman between 35 and 50 years old with Graves disease. As DNA, the CDR3 is TGTGCCAGCAGCTTAGAAAGGGATGGTAGTGGAAACACCATATATTTT. Its translation is CASSLERDGSGNTIYF.